Here is one TCR beta chain with its context. Its antigen is undetermined. Through negative isolation, CD4+ and CD8+ T cells were obtained, while TEMRA cells were enriched using FACS. This sample is drawn from a study of CD8 T cells in Susac syndrome. Findings and limits, study-wide: Acknowledgment was made by the study that its TCR sequencing and HLA analysis involved a relatively small number of individuals.

RNA totalling about 0.5 to 1 ug underwent reverse transcription with random hexamers. Using its own MiXCR run on the immunoSEQ multiplex PCR reads, TCRdb lists one record per CDR3 protein. The data show 92,000 or so distinct CDR3 sequences, about 96% seen once. This CDR3 comprises 14 residues. V dropped 1 base and J dropped 4 bases, with 8 bases sitting between them. Germline lookup yields CDR1 MGHRA and CDR2 YSYEKL. This TCR derives from a human donor with Susac syndrome. The V gene is TRBV4-1, the J gene TRBJ2-1, with D maybe TRBD2 (5 bases). Sequenced sample: CD8+ T cells from PBMCs. The CDR3 sequence: CASSQGRGYNEQFF. The CDR3 DNA reads TGCGCCAGCAGCCAAGGTCGAGGGTACAATGAGCAGTTCTTC.